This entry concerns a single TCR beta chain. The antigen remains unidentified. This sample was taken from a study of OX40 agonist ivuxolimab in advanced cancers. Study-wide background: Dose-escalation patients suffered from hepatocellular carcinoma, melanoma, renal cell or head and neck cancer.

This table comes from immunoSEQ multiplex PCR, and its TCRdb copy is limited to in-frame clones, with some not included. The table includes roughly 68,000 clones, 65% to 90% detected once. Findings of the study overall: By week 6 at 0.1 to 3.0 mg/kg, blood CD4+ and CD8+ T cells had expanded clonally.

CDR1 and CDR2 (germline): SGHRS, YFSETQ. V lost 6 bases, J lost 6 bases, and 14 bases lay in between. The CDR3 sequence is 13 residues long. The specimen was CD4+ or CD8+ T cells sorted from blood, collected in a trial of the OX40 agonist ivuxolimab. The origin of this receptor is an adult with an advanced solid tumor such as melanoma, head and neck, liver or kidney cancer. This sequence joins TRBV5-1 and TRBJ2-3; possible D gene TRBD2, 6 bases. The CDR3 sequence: CASTGLLYDTQYF. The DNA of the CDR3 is TGCGCCAGCACGGGACTGCTCTATGATACGCAGTATTTT. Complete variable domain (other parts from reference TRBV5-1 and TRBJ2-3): KAGVTQTPRYLIKTRGQQVTLSCSPISGHRSVSWYQQTPGQGLQFLFEYFSETQRNKGNFPGRFSGRQFSNSRSEMNVSTLELGDSALYLCASTGLLYDTQYFGPGTRLTVL.